The rows below give T cell receptor beta chains drawn from one sample of a study of cytomegalovirus exposure and HLA in healthy donors. Generated by immunoSEQ multiplex PCR, the TCRdb table keeps only in-frame clones and is missing some. This sample's clone table lists 200,000 to 250,000 clones. The sample comprised PBMCs. These receptors all stem from a girl aged 2-10 years in good health and CMV-seropositive. CDR3s include the opening cysteine and the closing phenylalanine or tryptophan. A D gene is named only where the DNA matches it firmly.

j_gene,v_gene,d_gene,CDR3nt,CDR3aa
TRBJ2-7,TRBV7-6,TRBD1,TGTGCCAGCAGCGCCGATGGAACAGGGGGCCTCTCCTACGAGCAGTACTTC,CASSADGTGGLSYEQYF
TRBJ2-3,TRBV2,.,TGTGCCACCTCGGGGGAAGGGGGCACAGATACGCAGTATTTT,CATSGEGGTDTQYF
TRBJ2-7,TRBV5-3,.,TGTGCCAGAAGCTTGGGCTTTTACGAGCAGTACTTC,CARSLGFYEQYF
TRBJ2-2,TRBV10-2,TRBD1,TGCGCCAGCACTCCCCTGACAGGGGGCCTACCGGGGACCGGGGAGCTGTTTTTT,CASTPLTGGLPGTGELFF
TRBJ1-4,TRBV18,.,TGTGCCAGCTCGTCCGGTAGCGAAAAACTGTTTTTT,CASSSGSEKLFF
TRBJ2-7,TRBV28,.,TGTGCCAGCATGATTGGGGCTCCCAACTACGAGCAGTACTTC,CASMIGAPNYEQYF
TRBJ1-5,TRBV2,.,TGTGCCAGCAGTGAATTGTTGGCCGGTCCGGGGCAGCCCCAGCATTTT,CASSELLAGPGQPQHF
TRBJ2-1,TRBV7-2,.,TGTGCCAGCAGCTTAGTCGGTGAGCAGTTCTTC,CASSLVGEQFF
TRBJ2-7,TRBV5-4,TRBD2,TGTGCCAGCAGCTTGTCTGGGACTAGCGGTACCTCCTACGAGCAGTACTTC,CASSLSGTSGTSYEQYF
TRBJ2-1,TRBV7-3,TRBD2,TGTGCCAGCAGCTATCGATTAGCGGGAGCTACTGAGCAGTTCTTC,CASSYRLAGATEQFF
TRBJ2-3,TRBV10-2,TRBD2,TGCGCCAGCCAGCTAGCGGGCACAGATACGCAGTATTTT,CASQLAGTDTQYF
TRBJ2-7,TRBV10-3,TRBD1,TGTGCCATCAGTGAGTCGGGGACAGGTCCCTACGAGCAGTACTTC,CAISESGTGPYEQYF
TRBJ2-2,TRBV2,.,TGTGCCAGCAGGACCGAGTACAGGGCCGGGGAGCTGTTTTTT,CASRTEYRAGELFF
TRBJ2-2,TRBV10-3,TRBD1,TGTGCCACAGGACAGGTTCTCACCGGGGAGCTGTTTTTT,CATGQVLTGELFF
TRBJ2-1,TRBV28,.,TGTGCCAGCTCCACTTGGGGCAGGGAAGGGGGTGAGCAGTTCTTC,CASSTWGREGGEQFF
TRBJ2-3,TRBV15,TRBD2,TGTGCCACCAGCAAAACTAGCGGGAGGGTAACGGATACGCAGTATTTT,CATSKTSGRVTDTQYF
TRBJ2-1,TRBV6-6,.,TGTGCCAGCAGGGACACTAGCCCCCCGGAGCAGTTCTTC,CASRDTSPPEQFF
TRBJ1-5,TRBV28,.,TGTGCCAGCACCTTGGGGCAGGGAATCGGCCCCCAGCATTTT,CASTLGQGIGPQHF
TRBJ2-6,TRBV28,.,TGTGCCAGCAGCCCCGCGGAGGCGTCTGGGGCCAACGTCCTGACTTTC,CASSPAEASGANVLTF
TRBJ2-1,TRBV27,TRBD2,TGTGCCAGCAGTAGCACTAGCGGGAGGGGATCTGAGCAGTTCTTC,CASSSTSGRGSEQFF
TRBJ2-5,TRBV10-2,.,TGCGCCAGCAGTGAGTCAGGGACACACATAGGCAGTCAAGAGACCCAGTACTTC,CASSESGTHIGSQETQYF
TRBJ2-1,TRBV2,TRBD2,TGTGCCAGCAGAGGACTAGTATCTTCTGGTAATGAGCAGTTCTTC,CASRGLVSSGNEQFF
TRBJ2-7,TRBV27,TRBD1,TGTGCCAGCGGGTTCGGACAGGGGATAGGAAGGCAGTACTTC,CASGFGQGIGRQYF
TRBJ1-1,TRBV27,.,TGTGCCAGCAGCCCCACACCCATGAACACTGAAGCTTTCTTT,CASSPTPMNTEAFF
TRBJ2-7,TRBV7-8,.,TGTGCCAGCAGACACAGACAGAGCTCCTACGAGCAGTACTTC,CASRHRQSSYEQYF
TRBJ1-2,TRBV9,TRBD1,TGTGCCAGCAGCGCCCGACAGGGCAGCTATGGCTACACCTTC,CASSARQGSYGYTF
TRBJ1-1,TRBV6-1,.,TGTGCCAGCATCTCGACCCGGGGGGGGACTGAAGCTTTCTTT,CASISTRGGTEAFF
TRBJ2-3,TRBV21-1,.,TGTGCCAGCAGCAAACCTAGCCCAGCATTTGAGCAGTATTTT,CASSKPSPAFEQYF
TRBJ1-2,TRBV19,.,TGTGCCAGTAGTATGGGAGGGCGATACTATGGCTACACCTTC,CASSMGGRYYGYTF
TRBJ2-1,TRBV6-1,TRBD2,TGTGCCAGCAGGACTAGCGGGAGGGTGTACAATGAGCAGTTCTTC,CASRTSGRVYNEQFF
TRBJ2-1,TRBV5-1,TRBD2,TGCGCCAGCAGCTTGCTACCGGGACTAGGTTCCGGCAATGAGCAGTTCTTC,CASSLLPGLGSGNEQFF
TRBJ2-7,TRBV30,TRBD1,TGTGCCTGGAGTGTGGACAGGGGCGGCGAGCAGTACTTC,CAWSVDRGGEQYF
TRBJ2-5,TRBV4-1,TRBD2,TGCGCCAGCAGCCCAATTAGCGGGATAGGGGAGACCCAGTACTTC,CASSPISGIGETQYF
TRBJ2-3,TRBV2,TRBD2,TGTGCCAGCATGGGTAATAGCGGGAGGGCCAATCCACTACCGGGGGATACGCAGTATTTT,CASMGNSGRANPLPGDTQYF
TRBJ2-1,TRBV7-3,.,TGTGCCAGCAGCCCGGGACTGGGTGGCCCTAATGAGCAGTTCTTC,CASSPGLGGPNEQFF
TRBJ2-2,TRBV7-2,.,TGTGCCAGCAGCTTAGTACGGGATAACACCGGGGAGCTGTTTTTT,CASSLVRDNTGELFF
TRBJ2-3,TRBV7-2,TRBD2,TGTGCCAGCAGCACCCAGCGGGGCGGGTACACAGATACGCAGTATTTT,CASSTQRGGYTDTQYF
TRBJ1-5,TRBV5-1,TRBD1,TGCGCCAGCAGCCCTGGGACAGGGAATCAGCCCCAGCATTTT,CASSPGTGNQPQHF
TRBJ1-4,TRBV28,TRBD1,TGTGCCAGCAGCCCGGGACAGCTTAATGAAAAACTGTTTTTT,CASSPGQLNEKLFF
TRBJ2-7,TRBV4-1,.,TGCGCCAGCAGCCAGGGGGCAGGGAGCGAGCAGTACTTC,CASSQGAGSEQYF
TRBJ1-5,TRBV10-1,TRBD1,TGCGCCAGCAGTGAGGATGGGACAGCAAATCGTCAGCCCCAGCATTTT,CASSEDGTANRQPQHF
TRBJ2-2,TRBV9,.,TGTGCCAGCACCCCGCAGGCGTCGAACACCGGGGAGCTGTTTTTT,CASTPQASNTGELFF
TRBJ2-7,TRBV7-2,TRBD2,TGTGCCAGCAACGACCCGAGCGGGAGCTCCTACGAGCAGTACTTC,CASNDPSGSSYEQYF
TRBJ1-1,TRBV5-6,.,TGTGCCAGCAGCTTGACAGGGAACACTGAAGCTTTCTTT,CASSLTGNTEAFF
TRBJ2-7,TRBV28,.,TGTGCCAGCAGTTTATTTATGAGCGAGCAGTACTTC,CASSLFMSEQYF
TRBJ2-4,TRBV27,.,TGTGCCAGCAGCCATGCCCCAGGGGTTAGGGCCAAAAACATTCAGTACTTC,CASSHAPGVRAKNIQYF
TRBJ1-1,TRBV2,TRBD1,TGTGCCGGCAGCACAGGGGGCACTGAAGCTTTCTTT,CAGSTGGTEAFF
TRBJ2-3,TRBV7-2,.,TGTGCCAGCAGCTTAGCCATTTTTGATACGCAGTATTTT,CASSLAIFDTQYF
TRBJ2-2,TRBV28,TRBD2,TGTGCCAGCAGTTCCCCTAGCGGGAGGGAGGCGGTCGGGGAGCTGTTTTTT,CASSSPSGREAVGELFF
TRBJ2-5,TRBV28,TRBD1,TGTGCCAGCAGGAAAGGGGGCATCCAAGAGACCCAGTACTTC,CASRKGGIQETQYF
TRBJ2-5,TRBV7-3,TRBD2,TGTGCCAGCAGCTTAACTGGCGGGAGGGCCGGGGAGACCCAGTACTTC,CASSLTGGRAGETQYF
TRBJ2-7,TRBV2,TRBD2,TGTGCCAGCAGTTTGACTAGCGGGAGGGCCGGTGAGCAGTACTTC,CASSLTSGRAGEQYF
TRBJ2-7,TRBV7-2,.,TGTGCCAGCAGCTTCGGTGGCGAGCAGTACTTC,CASSFGGEQYF
TRBJ2-7,TRBV28,.,TGTGCCAGCAGCTTGAATCCGGGACACACTTACGAGCAGTACTTC,CASSLNPGHTYEQYF
TRBJ2-1,TRBV2,TRBD1,TGTGCCAGCAGGGCCGGGACAGGCCCCAATGAGCAGTTCTTC,CASRAGTGPNEQFF
TRBJ1-2,TRBV4-2,TRBD1,TGTGCCAGCAGCCAAGTGGGACAGGGTATTGGTGGCTACACCTTC,CASSQVGQGIGGYTF
TRBJ2-3,TRBV5-5,TRBD1,TGTGCCAGCAGCCCTGGGACAGTCTACACAGATACGCAGTATTTT,CASSPGTVYTDTQYF
TRBJ1-5,TRBV29-1,.,TGCAGCGTTGGGGAGGGAGGGGACCTTAGCAATCAGCCCCAGCATTTT,CSVGEGGDLSNQPQHF
TRBJ1-1,TRBV12-5,TRBD1,TGTGCTAGTGGTTTGACTCTTACCGGGACAGTCACTGAAGCTTTCTTT,CASGLTLTGTVTEAFF
TRBJ1-4,TRBV19,.,TGTGCCAACCCAGGGTGGCCAGGCGCTAATGAAAAACTGTTTTTT,CANPGWPGANEKLFF